A selection of T cell receptor beta chains follows, all from one sample in a study of blood T cell repertoires in COVID-19. Some clones are missing from TCRdb's copy, which holds only in-frame ones; the method was immunoSEQ multiplex PCR. The table records under 200,000 clones, 70% to 85% of them present only once. The sample was PBMCs or T cells enriched from blood (not recorded which). The receptor set was obtained from a man in his fifties or sixties who had recovered from COVID-19. The CDR3 runs from the conserved cysteine through the conserved F or W. D genes are given only for firm matches. Size is omitted from some rows. Given values are once, few, many or a class for expanded clones.

j_call v_call d_call clone_size cdr3_aa cdr3_nt
TRBJ2-3 TRBV4-1 . . CASSQGLLETQYF TGCGCCAGCAGCCAAGGACTCCTCGAAACGCAGTATTTT
TRBJ1-4 TRBV6-5 . . CASSRDSTNEKLFF TGTGCCAGCAGCAGAGACAGCACTAATGAAAAACTGTTTTTT
TRBJ1-1 TRBV30 . . CAWSVRQLNTEAFF TGTGCCTGGAGTGTACGACAGCTGAACACTGAAGCTTTCTTT
TRBJ1-5 TRBV9 TRBD1 . CASSRGGQASQPQHF TGTGCCAGCAGCCGAGGGGGACAGGCATCTCAGCCCCAGCATTTT
TRBJ1-2 TRBV19 . . CASSIAATGNYGYTF TGTGCCAGTAGTATCGCTGCGACAGGCAACTATGGCTACACCTTC
TRBJ2-3 TRBV30 TRBD2 once CAWSMGGTQYF TGTGCCTGGAGTATGGGGGGGACGCAGTATTTT
TRBJ1-1 TRBV5-1 . . CASSQASGRVYTEAFF TGCGCCAGCAGCCAGGCATCAGGGAGGGTGTACACTGAAGCTTTCTTT
TRBJ2-3 TRBV5-3 . few CARSLDRLSTDTQYF TGTGCCAGAAGCTTGGACAGGCTCAGCACAGATACGCAGTATTTT
TRBJ2-1 TRBV29-1 TRBD2 . CSVGTRGGYNEQFF TGCAGCGTGGGGACTCGCGGGGGCTACAATGAGCAGTTCTTC
TRBJ2-2 TRBV6-5 . once CASSFSFRSNTGELFF TGTGCCAGCAGTTTTTCGTTTCGGAGCAACACCGGGGAGCTGTTTTTT
TRBJ2-1 TRBV10-2 . . CASSTPRWRGRSYNEQFF TGCGCCAGCAGTACCCCCCGGTGGCGGGGACGCTCCTACAATGAGCAGTTCTTC
TRBJ2-7 TRBV28 . . CASSALGGNSYEQYF TGTGCCAGCAGCGCACTGGGGGGAAACTCCTACGAGCAGTACTTC
TRBJ1-3 TRBV13 . . CASSFSARAGNTIYF TGTGCCAGCAGCTTTTCGGCCAGGGCTGGAAACACCATATATTTT
TRBJ1-1 TRBV11-2 . . CASTTLPGTEAFF TGTGCCAGCACCACCCTACCGGGCACTGAAGCTTTCTTT
TRBJ2-3 TRBV7-3 . . CASSQGTHRGLDTQYF TGTGCCAGCAGCCAGGGGACCCACCGGGGTTTAGATACGCAGTATTTT
TRBJ1-3 TRBV3-1/TRBV3-2 . . CASSQDTGGSGNTIYF TGTGCCAGCAGCCAAGACACGGGGGGCTCTGGAAACACCATATATTTT
TRBJ2-7 TRBV29-1 TRBD2 . CSVDSGGGTSYEQYF TGCAGCGTTGACTCGGGGGGGGGTACCTCCTACGAGCAGTACTTC
TRBJ2-3 TRBV28 TRBD2 . CASSQASGGRDTQYF TGTGCCAGCAGTCAGGCTAGCGGGGGTAGGGATACGCAGTATTTT
TRBJ1-4 TRBV28 TRBD1 . CASSKRSTGGKLFF TGTGCCAGCAGTAAACGCTCCACAGGGGGAAAACTGTTTTTT
TRBJ2-5 TRBV6-6 . . CASSYVRQETQYF TGTGCCAGCAGTTACGTCAGGCAAGAGACCCAGTACTTC
TRBJ1-2 TRBV3-1/TRBV3-2 . . CASSDGTFRGYTF TGTGCCAGCAGCGACGGGACATTCAGAGGCTACACCTTC
TRBJ1-2 TRBV2 . . CASSLQGRGNYGYTF TGTGCCAGCAGCCTACAGGGTAGAGGGAACTATGGCTACACCTTC
TRBJ1-2 TRBV7-2 . . CASSFLEDRSYGYTF TGTGCCAGCAGCTTCCTAGAGGACAGATCCTATGGCTACACCTTC
TRBJ1-1 TRBV4-2 . . CASSQEGVQGPEAEAFF TGTGCCAGCAGCCAAGAAGGCGTGCAGGGCCCGGAAGCTGAAGCTTTCTTT
TRBJ2-3 TRBV18 . . CASSPPAGANRRTDTQYF TGTGCCAGCTCACCACCGGCGGGGGCGAATCGGCGGACAGATACGCAGTATTTT
TRBJ1-4 TRBV7-9 . . CASSFSAGFGEKLFF TGTGCCAGCAGCTTCTCCGCGGGTTTCGGGGAAAAACTGTTTTTT
TRBJ1-4 TRBV4-1 . . CASSPLFGGSNEKLFF TGCGCCAGCAGCCCCTTGTTCGGAGGGAGTAATGAAAAACTGTTTTTT
TRBJ2-7 TRBV9 . . CASSSSYEQYF TGTGCCAGCAGTAGTTCCTACGAGCAGTACTTC
TRBJ2-2 TRBV7-8 . . CASSPSGTTGELFF TGTGCCAGCAGCCCCAGTGGGACTACCGGGGAGCTGTTTTTT
TRBJ1-1 TRBV6-5 . . CASSSPPGVEAFF TGTGCCAGCAGTTCCCCCCCAGGGGTTGAAGCTTTCTTT
TRBJ1-6 TRBV6-5 . . CASRGSSYNSPLHF TGTGCCAGCAGGGGGAGCTCCTATAATTCACCCCTCCACTTT
TRBJ1-5 TRBV2 . . CASSDQQGINQPQHF TGTGCCAGCAGTGATCAACAGGGAATTAATCAGCCCCAGCATTTT
TRBJ1-2 TRBV7-7 . . CASSLGQGGNYGYTF TGTGCTAGCAGCTTAGGTCAGGGAGGAAACTATGGCTACACCTTC
TRBJ1-1 TRBV18 . . CASSPPTSAKMNTEAFF TGTGCCAGCTCTCCTCCAACAAGCGCGAAGATGAACACTGAAGCTTTCTTT
TRBJ2-7 TRBV3-1/TRBV3-2 . . CASSLAGGTWEQYF TGTGCCAGCAGCCTCGCAGGGGGGACCTGGGAGCAGTACTTC
TRBJ1-5 TRBV5-5 TRBD1 . CASSLAQGANQPQHF TGTGCCAGCAGCTTGGCACAGGGGGCGAATCAGCCCCAGCATTTT
TRBJ1-1 TRBV5-1 . . CASSPLKGDTEAFF TGCGCCAGCAGCCCCCTCAAGGGGGACACTGAAGCTTTCTTT
TRBJ1-2 TRBV7-8 . few CASSLEAGDYGYTF TGTGCCAGCAGCTTAGAGGCAGGGGACTATGGCTACACCTTC
TRBJ1-2 TRBV29-1 . . CSVETRQGDYGYTF TGCAGCGTTGAAACCCGGCAGGGTGACTATGGCTACACCTTC
TRBJ1-1 TRBV20-1 . . CSASNADSRNTEAFF TGCAGTGCTAGTAACGCGGACAGCCGGAACACTGAAGCTTTCTTT
TRBJ2-3 TRBV30 TRBD2 . CAWSGGARTDTQYF TGTGCCTGGAGCGGGGGGGCCCGAACAGATACGCAGTATTTT
TRBJ1-2 TRBV6-4 TRBD1 . CASSDSDRGNYGYTF TGTGCCAGCAGTGACTCGGACAGGGGAAACTATGGCTACACCTTC
TRBJ1-1 TRBV3-1/TRBV3-2 TRBD1 . CASRLDRVGGAFF TGTGCCAGCAGACTAGACAGGGTCGGGGGAGCTTTCTTT
TRBJ2-7 TRBV7-6 . . CASSLGEGAEQYF TGTGCCAGCAGCTTGGGTGAAGGGGCCGAGCAGTACTTC
TRBJ2-5 TRBV7-2 . . CASSSGGSQETQYF TGTGCCAGCAGCTCCGGGGGATCGCAAGAGACCCAGTACTTC
TRBJ2-7 TRBV18 TRBD1 . CASSRDRGLQYF TGTGCCAGCTCACGGGACAGGGGGCTGCAGTACTTC
TRBJ2-2 TRBV19 TRBD1 . CASSPRTGLNAGELFF TGTGCCAGTAGTCCCAGGACAGGTTTGAACGCCGGGGAGCTGTTTTTT
TRBJ1-3 TRBV2 . . CASKRGSGNTIYF TGTGCCAGCAAGAGGGGGTCTGGAAACACCATATATTTT
TRBJ2-3 TRBV9 TRBD1 . CASSVAEGGGGDTQYF TGTGCCAGCAGCGTAGCTGAAGGGGGCGGCGGGGATACGCAGTATTTT